This T cell receptor (beta chain) is from a study of low-dose radiotherapy and immunotherapy resistance in tumors. Whole-study context: Nivolumab was given to patients as a 240 mg flat dose every two weeks, and ipilimumab at 1 mg/kg every six weeks. Both were delivered intravenously. Each two-week cycle included intravenous cyclophosphamide 200 mg/m2, given one day before radiation and immunotherapy.

TRAV- and TRBV-specific primers primed first-strand cDNA, covering alpha and beta chains. With a V-primer adapter and a constant-region primer, TCRs were amplified for approximately 19 PCR cycles. Via MiXCR, TCRdb re-called the reads, giving one row per CDR3 protein. This sample carries under 90,000 distinct CDR3 sequences, over 15% of them seen once, and the ten largest clones take roughly 3%. In its sample, this clonotype was seen many times. The sample's time point: before trial treatment. Nivolumab, ipilimumab, aspirin, low-dose cyclophosphamide and low-dose radiotherapy were given to donors. Trimming stripped 5 bases from V and 6 bases from J, with 10 bases between. Germline CDR1 is SGHNT and CDR2 is YENEEA. The CDR3 spans 13 residues.

The origin of this receptor is a male donor with prostate cancer. The rearrangement joins TRBV11-3 to TRBJ2-2, with D possibly matching TRBD1 (5 bases). The sequencing here drew on PBMCs, taken before treatment. CDR3 amino acids: CASSPAGSGELFF. The CDR3 DNA is TGTGCCAGCAGCCCCGCAGGGTCCGGGGAGCTGTTTTTT.